A selection of T cell receptor beta chains follows, all from one sample in a study of T cells in localized non-small cell lung cancer. Clones were sequenced by immunoSEQ multiplex PCR, and TCRdb holds only the in-frame ones, with some missing. The sample lists 250 to 300 clones; around a quarter were seen once. Sample: lung tumor tissue, taken before any cancer treatment. The receptors derive from a male donor aged 60 or over with stage II lung adenocarcinoma. The CDR3 runs from the conserved cysteine through the conserved F or W. A D gene is named only where the DNA matches it firmly. Expanded clones get a size class; other rows say once, few or many, or leave the size out.

TGTGCCAGCAGCCAAGTAAACGAGCAGTACTTC,CASSQVNEQYF,few,.,TRBV14,TRBJ2-7
TGTGCTAGTGGCCCCGAGGGACTAGCGCGCTACAATGAGCAGTTCTTC,CASGPEGLARYNEQFF,.,TRBD2,TRBV12-5,TRBJ2-1
TGTGCCAGCAGTTTAGCAGCGGGACAGGGGCTCGTATCCTACGAGCAGTACTTC,CASSLAAGQGLVSYEQYF,few,TRBD1,TRBV6-8,TRBJ2-7
TGTGCCAGCAGCAATGGGACCAAGCAACAAAGTCGGGCCAACGTCCTGACTTTC,CASSNGTKQQSRANVLTF,.,.,TRBV11-3,TRBJ2-6
TGCGCCAGCAGCCCCGACTCTACTAGCACAGATACGCAGTATTTT,CASSPDSTSTDTQYF,.,.,TRBV5-1,TRBJ2-3
TGCGCCAGCAGTACGCTCGCACAAAGTCGGGCCAACGTCCTGACTTTC,CASSTLAQSRANVLTF,once,.,TRBV10-1,TRBJ2-6
TGTGCCAGCATCCTCCGGGACCAAAGCCCCTACGAGCAGTACTTC,CASILRDQSPYEQYF,.,.,TRBV28,TRBJ2-7
TGTGCCAGTAGTACGGGACAGGGGATTACAGATACGCAGTATTTT,CASSTGQGITDTQYF,.,TRBD1,TRBV19,TRBJ2-3
TGTGCCAGCAGCCAAGAGGGACTAGCGGGGACTAGCACAGATACGCAGTATTTT,CASSQEGLAGTSTDTQYF,.,TRBD2,TRBV14,TRBJ2-3
TGTGCCAGCAGTTTTACAGCTGTTACCTACAATGAGCAGTTCTTC,CASSFTAVTYNEQFF,.,.,TRBV2,TRBJ2-1
TGCAGCGTTGTGGGGGACAGAAACATTCAGTACTTC,CSVVGDRNIQYF,.,TRBD1,TRBV29-1,TRBJ2-4
TGTGCCAGTAGTATCCCTAGCGGGAGGAGGGGAGAGCAGTTCTTC,CASSIPSGRRGEQFF,.,TRBD2,TRBV19,TRBJ2-1
TGTGCCAGCAGTCAAGGGCGAGGGACTGAAGCTTTCTTT,CASSQGRGTEAFF,few,.,TRBV6-8,TRBJ1-1
TGTGCCAGCTCACACCTCCCGTCCGGAGGGGGGATCACAGATACGCAGTATTTT,CASSHLPSGGGITDTQYF,once,.,TRBV18,TRBJ2-3
TGTGCCAGCAAAGCTAGCGGGAGGGGCTCTGGGGCCAACGTCCTGACTTTC,CASKASGRGSGANVLTF,.,TRBD2,TRBV11-3,TRBJ2-6
TGTGCCAGCAGTGAGGACGGACGGTTTTCTGAAGCTTTCTTT,CASSEDGRFSEAFF,.,.,TRBV6-8,TRBJ1-1
TGCGCCAGCAGCTTGGTCCCTAGCGGGAGTCTAAACACCGGGGAGCTGTTTTTT,CASSLVPSGSLNTGELFF,once,TRBD2,TRBV5-1,TRBJ2-2
TGTGCCAGCAGTGGGGGGACAGGGTCCTACAATGAGCAGTTCTTC,CASSGGTGSYNEQFF,.,TRBD1,TRBV9,TRBJ2-1
TGTGCCAGCAGCTTGGGACTAGCGGAAGAGACCCAGTACTTC,CASSLGLAEETQYF,.,TRBD2,TRBV11-3,TRBJ2-5
TGCGCCAGCAGCTTGGCCGAGGTTACGGGCAGGCTGATGATGAACACTGAAGCTTTCTTT,CASSLAEVTGRLMMNTEAFF,.,.,TRBV5-1,TRBJ1-1
TGTGCCAGCAGCTTAGAGGGGTGGGCAGATACGCAGTATTTT,CASSLEGWADTQYF,.,.,TRBV11-3,TRBJ2-3
TGTGCCAGCACCCGGGACTCGAAGCAGTTCTTC,CASTRDSKQFF,.,.,TRBV6-7,TRBJ2-1
TGTGCCAGCAGCCCGGGGCAGGGCACTAATGAAAAACTGTTTTTT,CASSPGQGTNEKLFF,.,.,TRBV11-3,TRBJ1-4
TGTGCCAGCAGCTTAGGGGCAGGGAGCTACGAGCAGTACTTC,CASSLGAGSYEQYF,few,.,TRBV11-3,TRBJ2-7
TGTGCCAGCTCATCGGACAGGTTACTCTATGGCTACACCTTC,CASSSDRLLYGYTF,.,TRBD1,TRBV18,TRBJ1-2
TGTGCCTCACAGGGAAGGGCTGAAAAACTGTTTTTT,CASQGRAEKLFF,few,.,TRBV30,TRBJ1-4
TGTGCCAGCAGCTTGACAGGTTTGGGGGAGACCCAGTACTTC,CASSLTGLGETQYF,few,.,TRBV28,TRBJ2-5
TGTGCCAGCAGTCCAATAACCGTCTACGAGCAGTACTTC,CASSPITVYEQYF,.,.,TRBV28,TRBJ2-7
TGTGCCAGCAGTCTTCCTAGGGGGCTCATGGGCGGCTACACCTTC,CASSLPRGLMGGYTF,few,TRBD1,TRBV28,TRBJ1-2
TGTGCCAGCAGTTACTCGGCAAGTAGCAGCTACACCTTC,CASSYSASSSYTF,few,.,TRBV6-8,TRBJ1-2
TGTGCCAGCAGCCATGTGACCGGGGAGCTGTTTTTT,CASSHVTGELFF,few,.,TRBV6-8,TRBJ2-2
TGTGCCAGCAGTGATTTGCGGGGTAAAGGCTATGGCTACACCTTC,CASSDLRGKGYGYTF,few,.,TRBV6-8,TRBJ1-2
TGTGCCAGCAGTTATACCTACTACGAGCAGTACTTC,CASSYTYYEQYF,.,.,TRBV9,TRBJ2-7
TGTGCCAGTCTTCCGGGGGCAGGCTCGACAGATACGCAGTATTTT,CASLPGAGSTDTQYF,.,.,TRBV19,TRBJ2-3
TGTGCCACCAGCGGAGACAGGTGGAACACTGAAGCTTTCTTT,CATSGDRWNTEAFF,.,.,TRBV15,TRBJ1-1
TGTGCCAGCTCCCAACTAGCGGGGGGTATCCAGTTCTTC,CASSQLAGGIQFF,.,TRBD2,TRBV18,TRBJ2-1
TGCGCCAGCAGCTCCGGGACAGGGGACTTAAGCACTGAAGCTTTCTTT,CASSSGTGDLSTEAFF,.,TRBD1,TRBV5-1,TRBJ1-1